These 10 T cell receptor beta chains were all obtained from the same sample, sequenced in a study of cytomegalovirus exposure and HLA in healthy donors. PCR amplification relied on 60 Vbeta primers (plus 13 Jbeta primers). Sequencing used immunoSEQ multiplex PCR; TCRdb keeps in-frame clones, though not all of them. The repertoire has 150,000 to 200,000 clones, roughly 79% of them found once; the top ten carry 7.4%. Sequenced input: PBMCs. These receptor sequences come from a male donor in good health and CMV-seropositive.

This chain connects TRBV5-1 to TRBJ2-1; 7 nucleotides line up with TRBD2. The CDR3 is 15 amino acids. CDR1 and CDR2 (germline): SGHRS, YFSETQ. After removal of 4 bases from V and 0 bases from J, the junction contained 4 bases not matched to a gene. The CDR3 loop reads CASSLGGGSYNEQFF. Written as DNA, the CDR3 is TGCGCCAGCAGCCTGGGGGGGGGCTCCTACAATGAGCAGTTCTTC.

The chain links TRBV11-3 to TRBJ2-3; D might be TRBD2 (5 bases). V dropped 1 base and J dropped 6 bases, with 11 bases sitting between them. CDR1 is SGHNT and CDR2 is YENEEA in the germline V gene. This CDR3 comprises 14 residues. For the CDR3, the DNA is TGTGCCAGCAGCTTAGTAGGGCGAGGGGATACGCAGTATTTT. Its translation: CASSLVGRGDTQYF.

This clone was counted only a few times. The chain recombines TRBV4-3 with TRBJ1-4, with 7 bases lining up with TRBD1. With 4 bases clipped from V and 7 bases from J, the junction kept 15 bases outside the gene matches. CDR1 is LGHNA, CDR2 YSLEER, per germline. This CDR3 region has 17 residues. CDR3 residues: CASSRRTSDRWIEKLFF. CDR3 nucleotides: TGCGCCAGCAGCCGCCGAACCTCGGACAGGTGGATTGAAAAACTGTTTTTT.

This clone was counted between two and nine times. The V gene is TRBV2, the J gene TRBJ1-5; 7 bases are shared with TRBD1. CDR3 size: 13 residues. The V gene's germline CDR1 is SNHLY and CDR2 FYNNEI. The trim removed 6 bases at V and 8 bases at J, leaving 7 bases unmatched. CDR3 nucleotides: TGTGCCAGCAGGGCGACAGGGTTGGAGCCCCAGCATTTT. Encoded protein: CASRATGLEPQHF.

This sequence joins TRBV2 and TRBJ1-2, with D maybe TRBD1 (6 bases). The CDR3 covers 14 residues. The germline V gene has CDR1 SNHLY and CDR2 FYNNEI. V was shortened by 5 bases and J by 8 bases, with 18 bases between the two germline ends. CDR3 amino acids: CASSPTRGGKGYTF. The DNA for the CDR3 is TGTGCCAGCAGTCCCACCCGAGGGGGAAAAGGCTACACCTTC.

Written as DNA, the CDR3 is TGTGCCAGCAGCGCTACGGGAAACTCCTATAATTCACCCCTCCACTTT. This codes for CASSATGNSYNSPLHF. The J gene is TRBJ1-6, the V gene TRBV9; D is ambiguous. Germline V gives CDR1 SGDLS, CDR2 YYNGEE. The CDR3 runs 16 residues. With 3 bases removed from V and 0 bases from J, the gap between germline ends came to 10 bases. The variable domain in full, with the rest retrieved from reference TRBV9 and TRBJ1-6, is DSGVTQTPKHLITATGQRVTLRCSPRSGDLSVYWYQQSLDQGLQFLIQYYNGEERAKGNILERFSAQQFPDLHSELNLSSLELGDSALYFCASSATGNSYNSPLHFGNGTRLTVT.

The V and J genes are TRBV6-5 and TRBJ1-4, with 11 positions matching TRBD1. CDR3 length: 15 residues. The germline CDR1 and CDR2 sequences are MNHEY and SVGAGI. With 5 bases clipped from V and 10 bases from J, the junction kept 9 bases outside the gene matches. DNA for the CDR3: TGTGCCAGCAGTAAATGGACAGGGGGCGCCCGAAAACTGTTTTTT. Its protein is CASSKWTGGARKLFF.

The genes are TRBV7-9 and TRBJ2-2, with D perhaps TRBD2 (5 bases). The CDR3 is made up of 13 amino acids. CDR1 and CDR2 from the germline V gene are SEHNR and FQNEAQ (reference sequence). V was pared by 5 bases and J by 6 bases, with 10 bases between. CDR3 nucleotides: TGTGCCAGCAGCCACTATAGCGCCGGGGAGCTGTTTTTT. It codes for CASSHYSAGELFF.

This chain uses TRBV30 with TRBJ2-4; a possible D gene is TRBD2 (7 bases). Germline CDR1 and CDR2: GTSNPN and SVGIG (reference sequence). CDR3 length: 11 amino acids. V lost 5 bases, J lost 6 bases, and 8 bases lay in between. The CDR3: CAWGGANIQYF. Here the CDR3 DNA reads TGTGCCTGGGGGGGGGCAAACATTCAGTACTTC.

Points on this clone: The sample holds other DNA sequences that translate to the same CDR3. V usage is TRBV7-9 and J usage is TRBJ2-7, with 7 bases identical to TRBD1. The CDR3 is 14 residues long. The ends lost 4 bases at V and 2 bases at J; junction bases unmatched: 5. The germline CDR1 and CDR2 sequences are SEHNR and FQNEAQ (reference sequence). DNA for the CDR3: TGTGCCAGCAGCTCGGGAACAGGGGCCTACGAGCAGTACTTC. Its protein is CASSSGTGAYEQYF.